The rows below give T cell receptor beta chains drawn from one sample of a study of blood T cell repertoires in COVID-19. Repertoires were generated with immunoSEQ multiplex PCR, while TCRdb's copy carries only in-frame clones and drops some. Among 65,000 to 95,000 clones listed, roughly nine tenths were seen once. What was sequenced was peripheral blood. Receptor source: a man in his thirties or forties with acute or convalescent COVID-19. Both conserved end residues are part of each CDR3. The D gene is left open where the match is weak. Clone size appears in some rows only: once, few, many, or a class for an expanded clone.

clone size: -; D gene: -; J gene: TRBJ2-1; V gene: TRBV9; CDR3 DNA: TGTGCCAGCAGCGTCCGGGACTCCCTATTAGACAATGAGCAGTTCTTC; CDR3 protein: CASSVRDSLLDNEQFF
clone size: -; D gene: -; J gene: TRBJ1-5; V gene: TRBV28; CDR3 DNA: TGTGCCAGCAAAAAGGCAGGAATATATAGCAATCAGCCCCAGCATTTT; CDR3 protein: CASKKAGIYSNQPQHF
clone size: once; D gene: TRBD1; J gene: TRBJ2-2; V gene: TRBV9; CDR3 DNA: TGTGCCAGCAGCGCAAGAACGGGACAGGGAATGACCGGGGAGCTGTTTTTT; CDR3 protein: CASSARTGQGMTGELFF
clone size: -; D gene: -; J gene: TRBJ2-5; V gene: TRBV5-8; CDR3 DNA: TGTGCCAGCAGCCCTACTGAACGAGGGACCCAGTACTTC; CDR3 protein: CASSPTERGTQYF
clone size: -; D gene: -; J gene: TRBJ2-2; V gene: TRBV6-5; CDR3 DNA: TGTGCCAGCAGTTACAGTCAGGGGAAGGCCGGGGAGCTGTTTTTT; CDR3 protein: CASSYSQGKAGELFF
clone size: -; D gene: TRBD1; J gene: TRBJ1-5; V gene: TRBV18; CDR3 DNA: TGTGCCAGCTCAACCGGGACAGGGGTTAGCAATCAGCCCCAGCATTTT; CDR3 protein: CASSTGTGVSNQPQHF
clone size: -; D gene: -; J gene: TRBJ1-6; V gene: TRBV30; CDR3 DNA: TGTGCCTGGAGTGTGAGCGTAAATTCACCCCTCCACTTT; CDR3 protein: CAWSVSVNSPLHF
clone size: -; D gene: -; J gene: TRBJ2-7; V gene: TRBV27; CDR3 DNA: TGTGCCAGCAGGCGGGACAGCTCCTACGAGCAGTACTTC; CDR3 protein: CASRRDSSYEQYF
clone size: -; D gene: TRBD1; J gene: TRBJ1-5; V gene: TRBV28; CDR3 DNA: TGTGCCAGCAGTTTTTCTCACGTGGGACAGGCTCATCAGCCCCAGCATTTT; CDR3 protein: CASSFSHVGQAHQPQHF
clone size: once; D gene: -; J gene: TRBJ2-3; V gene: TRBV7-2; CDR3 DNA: TGTGCCAGCAGCTCCAGACAAGGTCCAGATACGCAGTATTTT; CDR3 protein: CASSSRQGPDTQYF
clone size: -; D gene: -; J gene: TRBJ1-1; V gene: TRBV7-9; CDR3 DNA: TGTGCCAGCAGCTCCCTTCTCCTTGAAGCTTTCTTT; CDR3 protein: CASSSLLLEAFF
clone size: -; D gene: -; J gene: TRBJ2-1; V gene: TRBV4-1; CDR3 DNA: TGCGCCAGCAGCCGTAGACATGGTCTTCACAATGAGCAGTTCTTC; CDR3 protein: CASSRRHGLHNEQFF
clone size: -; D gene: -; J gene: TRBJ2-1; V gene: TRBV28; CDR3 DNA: TGTGCCAGCAGTCTCCAGCAGGCCAATGAGCAGTTCTTC; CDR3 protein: CASSLQQANEQFF
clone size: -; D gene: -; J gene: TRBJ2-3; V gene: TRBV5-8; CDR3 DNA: TGTGCCATCGAGGTCCAGCGGGCGCAGTATTTT; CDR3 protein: CAIEVQRAQYF